These 2 T cell receptor beta chains were sequenced from one sample in a study of CD8 T cells in Susac syndrome (dated by TCRdb to between 2018 and 2021). Receptor libraries were prepared by the immunoSEQ multiplex PCR assay. RNA was extracted with the RNeasy kit and roughly 0.5 to 1 ug was reverse transcribed using random hexamers. TCRdb reprocessing: public reads trimmed at Q25 with fastp, clones called with MiXCR, in-frame beta chains kept. Identical CDR3 protein sequences are pooled into one entry, listed with their most common genes and DNA. For this sample the table gives around 79,000 distinct CDR3 sequences, of which approximately 94% were detected only once. Of the sample, roughly 0.39% is held by the ten largest clones. The sequenced material came from CD8+ T cells from PBMCs. The receptors originated from a human donor with multiple sclerosis.

The CDR3 spells CASSVGGGANNYGYTF. CDR3 DNA sequence: TGTGCCAGCAGCGTAGGAGGGGGGGCGAACAACTATGGCTACACCTTC. The chain recombines TRBV9 with TRBJ1-2; D possibly corresponds to TRBD1 (6 bases). CDR3 length equals 16 residues. Trimming left V 0 bases short and J 2 bases short, with 14 bases between. Germline V lookup: CDR1 SGDLS, CDR2 YYNGEE.

The chain is built from TRBV27 and TRBJ2-7, with D tentatively TRBD2 (5 bases). Deletions cut 6 bases from V and 5 bases from J, with 26 bases between. The CDR3 spans 17 residues. Germline V CDR1 and CDR2: MNHEY, SMNVEV (reference sequence). In nucleotides, the CDR3 is TGTGCCAGCAGGCCTTTGGGCCCTGCGGGCGCCGGAAACGAGCAGTACTTC. Encoded protein: CASRPLGPAGAGNEQYF.